This TCR beta chain originates from a study of T cell responses to AZD1222 COVID-19 vaccine. General study points: It should be noted that donors were predominantly white British and more often female, and clonal diversity was possibly underestimated. Of spike-specific TCRs, nearly half reportedly target regions left unmutated in variants.

Clones were sequenced by immunoSEQ multiplex PCR, and TCRdb holds only the in-frame ones, with some missing. The sample has 160,000 or so clones, 90% to 95% seen once. Turning to this clone: The target antigen is unknown.

This CDR3 has 13 amino acids. Germline V gives CDR1 LGHNT, CDR2 FRNRAP. Trimming cost V 5 bases and J 10 bases, with 17 bases left between them. The clonotype comes from an adult in good health. This chain joins TRBV12-5 and TRBJ1-1; D is possibly TRBD1 (6 bases). The specimen was peripheral blood, collected on day 0 of AZD1222 vaccination. The CDR3 loop reads CASGPNFQGRAFF. CDR3 nucleotide sequence: TGTGCTAGTGGTCCTAACTTTCAGGGGAGAGCTTTCTTT.